The clone carrying this T cell receptor beta chain was counted at least ten times. Its antigen is unknown. This CDR3 spans 14 amino acids. Germline values: CDR1 LGHDT, CDR2 YNNKEL (reference sequence). V was pared by 4 bases and J by 5 bases, with 12 bases between. The study's findings and limits: Tumor-infiltrating Treg TCR alpha and beta sequences overlapped most with tumor naive CD4+ T cells, then blood naive. Tumor memory CD4+ T cell TCR gene usage clustered with blood and lymph node memory CD4+ cells and lymph node naive CD4+ cells.

Full-length variable regions came from constant-region reverse primers plus semi-nested Nested Universal Primer A PCR. TCRdb redid the calling of the 5' RACE reads with MiXCR, one entry per CDR3 protein. The sample consists of approximately 23,000 distinct CDR3 sequences, roughly 33% of them appearing once. Naive CD4+ cells had CD25+ Tregs removed. This TCR was sampled from a female donor with breast cancer. The chain is built from TRBV3-1 and TRBJ1-5, with unresolved D. Sequencing was done on a sample of tumor-infiltrating naive CD4+ T cells sorted from the breast tumor. The subset here: naive CD4+ T cells, CD4+CD45RA+CD25-. CDR3 nucleotides: TGTGCCAGCAGCCGTGAAATGGGATATCAGCCCCAGCATTTT. It codes for CASSREMGYQPQHF.